What follows are 31 T cell receptor beta chains derived from one specimen sequenced in a study of blood T cell repertoires in COVID-19. Data came from immunoSEQ multiplex PCR; TCRdb stores just in-frame clones and leaves some out. The table has under 400,000 clones, 80% to 90% seen once; the top ten hold approximately 4.4%. Sequenced sample: PBMCs or T cells enriched from blood (not recorded which). The receptors here all came from a middle-aged woman with acute COVID-19.

V usage is TRBV2 and J usage is TRBJ1-4; D is unresolved. CDR1 and CDR2 (germline): SNHLY, FYNNEI. The CDR3 extends over 12 amino acids. The germline V and J ends were trimmed by 8 bases and 6 bases, with 10 bases remaining between them. The CDR3 sequence: CASELADEKLFF. CDR3 coding DNA: TGTGCCAGCGAGCTGGCGGATGAAAAACTGTTTTTT. Together with reference TRBV2 and TRBJ1-4, the CDR3 gives the full variable domain: EPEVTQTPSHQVTQMGQEVILRCVPISNHLYFYWYRQILGQKVEFLVSFYNNEISEKSEIFDDQFSVERPDGSNFTLKIRSTKLEDSAMYFCASELADEKLFFGSGTQLSVL.

V gene TRBV7-2 combines with J gene TRBJ1-4, with 7 positions matching TRBD1. The J segment lost 0 bases and the V segment lost 5 bases, leaving 6 bases of the junction unmatched. Germline CDR1 SGHTA, CDR2 FQGNSA. The CDR3 sequence is 16 residues long. The CDR3 sequence: CASSKGQSATNEKLFF. DNA for the CDR3: TGTGCCAGCAGCAAGGGACAGTCCGCAACTAATGAAAAACTGTTTTTT.

The count of this clone is one. This chain joins TRBV5-4 and TRBJ1-1; 8 bases are shared with TRBD1. CDR3 size: 12 residues. CDR1 is SGHNT, CDR2 YYREEE, per germline (reference sequence). With 4 bases clipped from V and 10 bases from J, the junction kept 6 bases outside the gene matches. CDR3 loop: CASSLTGVGAFF. The DNA for the CDR3 is TGTGCCAGCAGCCTGACAGGGGTCGGAGCTTTCTTT.

This sequence joins TRBV7-6 and TRBJ2-3, with no clear D. Trimming took off 5 bases at V and 1 base at J, with 13 bases between the two ends. This CDR3 comprises 15 residues. The germline gives CDR1 SGHVS, CDR2 FNYEAQ. CDR3 DNA sequence: TGTGCCAGCAGCCCCGCGTTAATCCGCACAGATACGCAGTATTTT. Translation gives CASSPALIRTDTQYF.

The chain is built from TRBV6-5 and TRBJ1-5, with D hard to call. V was shortened by 7 bases and J by 7 bases, with 20 bases between the two germline ends. Looked up from germline, CDR1 is MNHEY and CDR2 is SVGAGI. There are 15 residues in the CDR3. The CDR3 region is CASIPTPTSGQPQHF. The CDR3 coding sequence is TGTGCCAGCATCCCAACCCCAACCTCGGGGCAGCCCCAGCATTTT.

The chain has TRBV2 and TRBJ2-2; the D gene is possibly TRBD1 (5 bases). Trimming cost V 7 bases and J 4 bases, with 13 bases left between them. The CDR3 is 14 residues long. Germline lookup yields CDR1 SNHLY and CDR2 FYNNEI. CDR3 residues: CASIGGHLTGELFF. The CDR3 nucleotides are TGTGCCAGCATAGGTGGACATCTCACCGGGGAGCTGTTTTTT.

Note on this clone: The junction does not match germline at one end; this may be a read error. The chain has TRBV19 and TRBJ2-1; no firm D call. This CDR3 region has 14 residues. The V gene's germline CDR1 is LNHDA and CDR2 SQIVND (reference sequence). The CDR3 DNA reads TGTGCCAGTAGTTTAGAGAGCTCCTACAATGAGCAGTTCTTC. It encodes CASSLESSYNEQFF.

As for this clone: The same CDR3 also results from other DNA sequences found in this sample. This chain connects TRBV9 to TRBJ2-7; a possible D gene is TRBD1 (5 bases). Germline loops: CDR1 SGDLS, CDR2 YYNGEE. Trimming cost V 0 bases and J 0 bases, with 10 bases left between them. The CDR3 is 15 residues long. The CDR3 DNA follows: TGTGCCAGCAGCGTAGGGGGCCTTGGCTCCTACGAGCAGTACTTC. Amino acid sequence: CASSVGGLGSYEQYF.

This clone appeared a single time. The chain uses TRBV18 and TRBJ1-3; D is unresolved. Germline lookup yields CDR1 KGHSH and CDR2 LQKENI. The length of the CDR3 is 16 residues. The V gene lost 0 bases and the J gene lost 4 bases, with 13 bases spanning the gap. The CDR3 spells CASSPPSPRGGNTIYF. The CDR3 nucleotides read TGTGCCAGCTCACCACCGAGTCCGCGGGGAGGAAACACCATATATTTT.

The chain has TRBV4-1 and TRBJ2-1; 7 positions agree with TRBD2. The V segment lost 0 bases and the J segment 4 bases; nucleotides outside the gene matches: 12. This CDR3 spans 18 amino acids. Germline V CDR1 and CDR2: MGHRA, YSYEKL. The CDR3 DNA is TGCGCCAGCAGCCAAGAAATCCCCGCTAGCGGCGAGTACAATGAGCAGTTCTTC. As protein: CASSQEIPASGEYNEQFF.

The chain employs TRBV19 and TRBJ2-1, with 8 bases fitting TRBD1. Germline V CDR1 and CDR2: LNHDA, SQIVND (reference sequence). This CDR3 contains 16 residues. V lost 5 bases, J lost 7 bases, and 13 bases stayed unmatched. CDR3 region: CASSPRTGRRTNEQFF. DNA of the CDR3: TGTGCCAGTAGTCCCCGGACAGGGAGAAGAACTAATGAGCAGTTCTTC.

The rearrangement links TRBV28 to TRBJ2-5, with no clear D. The CDR3 has 12 residues. Germline V gene sequence: CDR1 MDHEN, CDR2 SYDVKM. Trimming took 8 bases from V and 1 from J, leaving 8 bases between them. The CDR3 DNA reads as TGTGCCAGCCGAGCGTCCCAAGAGACCCAGTACTTC. Translating gives CASRASQETQYF.

The V call is TRBV18, the J call TRBJ1-1; the match to TRBD1 covers 7 bases. The CDR3 runs to 14 residues. Per the germline V gene, CDR1 is KGHSH and CDR2 is LQKENI. The V gene end was trimmed by 6 bases and the J gene end by 7 bases; junction bases not matched to a gene: 11. The DNA for the CDR3 is TGTGCCAGCTCGATATTGGGGACAGAACGTGAAGCTTTCTTT. Protein: CASSILGTEREAFF.

The chain joins TRBV7-9 to TRBJ2-3; 8 bases agree with TRBD1. Trimming removed 7 bases from V and 4 bases from J; junction bases left unmatched: 1. CDR3 size: 12 residues. The V gene's germline CDR1 is SEHNR and CDR2 FQNEAQ (reference sequence). For the CDR3, the DNA is TGTGCCAGCAACAGGGGGGCAGATACGCAGTATTTT. This codes for CASNRGADTQYF.

The chain employs TRBV5-1 and TRBJ2-7; weak D call: TRBD1 (6 bases). The CDR3 totals 15 residues. The V gene's germline CDR1 is SGHRS and CDR2 YFSETQ. Trimming removed 4 bases from V and 1 base from J, with 15 bases in between. The chain's CDR3 is CASSQGRGTSYEQYF. The DNA for the CDR3 is TGCGCCAGCAGCCAAGGAAGGGGGACGTCCTACGAGCAGTACTTC. Together with reference TRBV5-1 and TRBJ2-7, the CDR3 gives the full variable domain: KAGVTQTPRYLIKTRGQQVTLSCSPISGHRSVSWYQQTPGQGLQFLFEYFSETQRNKGNFPGRFSGRQFSNSRSEMNVSTLELGDSALYLCASSQGRGTSYEQYFGPGTRLTVT.

The V gene is TRBV5-5, the J gene TRBJ1-1; D unclear. The germline V gene encodes CDR1 SGHKS and CDR2 YYEKEE (reference sequence). The CDR3 sequence is 15 residues long. Trimming took 2 bases from V and 1 from J, leaving 12 bases between them. The CDR3 here is CASSFQVAWNTEAFF. Here the CDR3 DNA reads TGTGCCAGCAGCTTCCAAGTGGCCTGGAACACTGAAGCTTTCTTT. The full variable domain, its missing parts supplied by reference TRBV5-5 and TRBJ1-1, is DAGVTQSPTHLIKTRGQQVTLRCSPISGHKSVSWYQQVLGQGPQFIFQYYEKEERGRGNFPDRFSARQFPNYSSELNVNALLLGDSALYLCASSFQVAWNTEAFFGQGTRLTVV.

V usage is TRBV27 and J usage is TRBJ2-7, with 7 bases lining up with TRBD1. There are 15 residues in the CDR3. The trim removed 6 bases at V and 3 bases at J, leaving 11 bases unmatched. Germline CDR1 and CDR2: MNHEY and SMNVEV (reference sequence). The DNA of the CDR3 is TGTGCCAGCAGACTGCACCTGACAGGGAACTACGAGCAGTACTTC. Translating gives CASRLHLTGNYEQYF.

This clone occurred once. The chain recombines TRBV4-2 with TRBJ1-6, with D possibly being TRBD1 (6 bases). Per the germline V gene, CDR1 is LGHNA and CDR2 is YNFKEQ. There are 16 residues in the CDR3. The V end was cut by 0 bases, the J end by 14 bases, with 20 bases between. The CDR3 here is CASSQDGVDRIRSLHF. DNA of the CDR3: TGTGCCAGCAGCCAAGATGGGGTTGACAGGATTCGGTCCCTCCACTTT.

V usage is TRBV25-1 and J usage is TRBJ1-1; no clear D. The V gene lost 10 bases and the J gene lost 2 bases, with 8 bases spanning the gap. The CDR3 totals 11 residues. Germline CDR1 MGHDK, CDR2 SYGVNS. The DNA of the CDR3 is TGTGCCACTTCCCTTAACACTGAAGCTTTCTTT. Encoded protein: CATSLNTEAFF. Supplemented by reference TRBV25-1 and TRBJ1-1, the full variable domain reads EADIYQTPRYLVIGTGKKITLECSQTMGHDKMYWYQQDPGMELHLIHYSYGVNSTEKGDLSSESTVSRIRTEHFPLTLESARPSHTSQYLCATSLNTEAFFGQGTRLTVV.

The CDR3 bases are TGTGCCAGCAGTCCCCCGGGACTAGCGGGAGGCCCGGAGGACTACGAGCAGTACTTC. Protein: CASSPPGLAGGPEDYEQYF. The gene calls are TRBV27 and TRBJ2-7; 15 nucleotides line up with TRBD2. The CDR3 length is 19 residues. The ends lost 5 bases at V and 3 bases at J; junction bases unmatched: 14. Germline CDR1 and CDR2: MNHEY and SMNVEV (reference sequence).

This rearrangement joins TRBV5-1 to TRBJ1-2; the D gene is possibly TRBD1 (6 bases). Trimming stripped 7 bases from V and 2 bases from J, with 9 bases between. CDR3 length: 12 residues. In germline, CDR1 is SGHRS, CDR2 YFSETQ. As DNA, the CDR3 is TGCGCCAGCGGGGGGGCGAACTATGGCTACACCTTC. Amino acids: CASGGANYGYTF.

The chain links TRBV29-1 to TRBJ2-3; weak D call: TRBD1 (6 bases). The CDR3 runs 11 residues. V lost 7 bases and J lost 8, with 13 bases in between. Germline assignment: CDR1 SQVTM and CDR2 ANQGSEA. CDR3 residues: CSAATGSTQYF. The CDR3 nucleotides read TGCAGCGCCGCGACAGGTTCTACGCAGTATTTT.

The chain is built from TRBV29-1 and TRBJ2-7, with unresolved D. The germline V gene has CDR1 SQVTM and CDR2 ANQGSEA. Trimming removed 4 bases from V and 6 bases from J, with 16 bases in between. The CDR3 totals 13 residues. In nucleotides, the CDR3 is TGCAGCGTTGGTATGATTACAACCTCCGAGCAGTACTTC. Translation gives CSVGMITTSEQYF.

This chain links TRBV5-8 with TRBJ2-5; a possible D gene is TRBD1 (5 bases). The CDR3 has 16 amino acids. Germline V gives CDR1 SGHTS, CDR2 YDEGEE. The V gene lost 3 bases and the J gene lost 2 bases, with 17 bases spanning the gap. CDR3 sequence reads: CASSSLLETAQETQYF. CDR3 sequence (DNA): TGTGCCAGCAGCTCCCTATTGGAGACAGCACAAGAGACCCAGTACTTC.

The V call is TRBV18, the J call TRBJ2-5, with 9 bases identical to TRBD1. Germline-derived CDR1 and CDR2 are KGHSH and LQKENI. The CDR3 has 18 amino acids. J lost 4 bases, V lost 6 bases, and 18 bases had no gene match. The CDR3 DNA reads as TGTGCCAGCTCCACGATCCAAGGTGGGACAGGGTTTCGAGAGACCCAGTACTTC. Translated: CASSTIQGGTGFRETQYF.

The J gene is TRBJ2-1, the V gene TRBV7-2; weak D call: TRBD1 (6 bases). The germline gives CDR1 SGHTA, CDR2 FQGNSA. The length of the CDR3 is 14 residues. V lost 0 bases, J lost 5 bases, and 8 bases lay in between. The CDR3 sequence is CASSLAGTNNEQFF. In DNA form, the CDR3 reads TGTGCCAGCAGCTTAGCCGGGACAAACAATGAGCAGTTCTTC.

The V and J genes are TRBV5-1 and TRBJ1-2, with TRBD1 identical over 10 bases. The CDR3 runs 15 residues. Germline values: CDR1 SGHRS, CDR2 YFSETQ. V shed 0 bases, J shed 6 bases, and the junction held 5 bases outside the gene matches. The CDR3 coding sequence is TGCGCCAGCAGCTTGGGGGACAGGGGTTCCGATGGCTACACCTTC. Translating gives CASSLGDRGSDGYTF.

This sequence joins TRBV12-3 or TRBV12-4 and TRBJ2-1, with D possibly matching TRBD2 (5 bases). The V and J ends lost 6 bases and 11 bases respectively, with 17 bases between them. This CDR3 has 13 amino acids. CDR3 sequence (DNA): TGTGCCAGCAGACTAAGGACTTCTATGCAGCAGTTCTTC. Translation: CASRLRTSMQQFF.

The chain employs TRBV5-8 and TRBJ2-5; 9 positions match TRBD1. V lost 2 bases and J lost 1; bases outside the gene matches: 3. The length of the CDR3 is 15 residues. The V gene's germline CDR1 is SGHTS and CDR2 YDEGEE. CDR3: CASSFPGQGQETQYF. The CDR3 DNA sequence: TGTGCCAGCAGCTTTCCGGGACAGGGCCAAGAGACCCAGTACTTC.

The chain carries TRBV4-3 and TRBJ2-1; no reliable D call. Trimming took 0 bases from V and 6 from J, leaving 12 bases between them. The CDR3 contains 15 residues. Looked up from germline, CDR1 is LGHNA and CDR2 is YSLEER. This chain's CDR3 is CASSQDRNIPNEQFF. The CDR3 DNA reads as TGCGCCAGCAGCCAAGACAGGAACATACCCAATGAGCAGTTCTTC.

V gene TRBV27 combines with J gene TRBJ1-5; D may be TRBD1 (6 bases). Trimming stripped 6 bases from V and 3 bases from J, with 12 bases between. In germline, CDR1 is MNHEY, CDR2 SMNVEV (reference sequence). This CDR3 is built from 14 residues. The CDR3 sequence is CASRYTGSNQPQHF. For the CDR3, the DNA is TGTGCCAGCAGGTATACAGGGTCCAATCAGCCCCAGCATTTT.